The 10 T cell receptor beta chains below come from one sample, sequenced in a study of blood T cell repertoires in COVID-19. The assay was immunoSEQ multiplex PCR, and TCRdb's table has in-frame clones only and misses some. The sample yields roughly 70,000 clones, more than 90% seen once. The sequencing sample was made of peripheral blood. These receptors all come from a human donor with active COVID-19. The donor label of this sample is uncertain.

The chain has TRBV28 and TRBJ2-1; 7 bases match TRBD1. In germline, CDR1 is MDHEN, CDR2 SYDVKM. J lost 3 bases, V lost 7 bases, and 6 bases had no gene match. This CDR3 spans 14 amino acids. CDR3 sequence (DNA): TGTGCCAGCAATCCGGGACAGAGCTACAATGAGCAGTTCTTC. Translated: CASNPGQSYNEQFF.

J is TRBJ2-1 and V is TRBV30, with TRBD2 as a possible D gene (5 bases). This CDR3 is 14 amino acids long. Germline lookup yields CDR1 GTSNPN and CDR2 SVGIG (reference sequence). The V gene lost 0 bases and the J gene lost 0 bases, with 6 bases spanning the gap. CDR3 in amino acids: CAWSVGSSYNEQFF. Written as DNA, the CDR3 is TGTGCCTGGAGTGTGGGGAGCTCCTACAATGAGCAGTTCTTC.

This clone came up once. The chain couples TRBV7-2 to TRBJ2-1; possibly TRBD2 for D (7 bases). CDR1 and CDR2 from the germline V gene are SGHTA and FQGNSA. The CDR3 is 16 amino acids. The ends were cut back, 2 bases at V and 10 bases at J, with 21 bases in the middle. CDR3 DNA sequence: TGTGCCAGCAGCTTATGGACGAGGGGGGGCCGGGTGGAGCAGTTCTTC. As protein: CASSLWTRGGRVEQFF.

The V call is TRBV6-5, the J call TRBJ1-1, with D tentatively TRBD1 (6 bases). This CDR3 region has 15 residues. The V gene's germline CDR1 is MNHEY and CDR2 SVGAGI. V was pared by 4 bases and J by 2 bases, with 14 bases between. DNA for the CDR3: TGTGCCAGCAGTTTGACGGGACATCGAAACACTGAAGCTTTCTTT. It is translated as CASSLTGHRNTEAFF.

The chain has TRBV5-1 and TRBJ2-3, with 7 bases that match TRBD2. Germline CDR1 reads SGHRS; CDR2 reads YFSETQ. J gave up 3 bases and V 7 bases, and 14 bases lay outside the gene matches. This CDR3 comprises 16 residues. The CDR3 nucleotides are TGCGCCAGCGGATGGGAGGGGCGCGGGACTACAGATACGCAGTATTTT. Protein sequence: CASGWEGRGTTDTQYF. Filled out from reference TRBV5-1 and TRBJ2-3, the complete variable domain reads KAGVTQTPRYLIKTRGQQVTLSCSPISGHRSVSWYQQTPGQGLQFLFEYFSETQRNKGNFPGRFSGRQFSNSRSEMNVSTLELGDSALYLCASGWEGRGTTDTQYFGPGTRLTVL.

The sample holds a few counts of this clone. This chain joins TRBV7-9 and TRBJ2-1; D is possibly TRBD2 (5 bases). CDR3 length: 15 residues. Germline values: CDR1 SEHNR, CDR2 FQNEAQ (reference sequence). Between the trimmed V and J ends, which lost 1 base and 5 bases, there was a span of 12 bases. The chain's CDR3 is CASSLGGPLNNEQFF. CDR3 in DNA: TGTGCCAGCAGCTTAGGAGGGCCTCTAAACAATGAGCAGTTCTTC. Complete variable domain (other parts from reference TRBV7-9 and TRBJ2-1): DTGVSQNPRHKITKRGQNVTFRCDPISEHNRLYWYRQTLGQGPEFLTYFQNEAQLEKSRLLSDRFSAERPKGSFSTLEIQRTEQGDSAMYLCASSLGGPLNNEQFFGPGTRLTVL.

This chain uses TRBV5-1 with TRBJ2-1; D perhaps matches TRBD2 (6 bases). This CDR3 is built from 15 residues. The V gene lost 3 bases and the J gene lost 9 bases, with 19 bases spanning the gap. Germline CDR1 SGHRS, CDR2 YFSETQ. The CDR3 region is CASSWGGGDGGEQFF. The CDR3 coding sequence is TGCGCCAGCAGCTGGGGCGGCGGGGACGGTGGTGAGCAGTTCTTC.

J is TRBJ1-1 and V is TRBV15; D remains unclear. The CDR3 length is 14 residues. Germline V lookup: CDR1 LNHNV, CDR2 YYDKDF (reference sequence). V dropped 0 bases and J dropped 1 base, with 6 bases sitting between them. The chain's CDR3 is CATSREAGNTEAFF. Written as DNA, the CDR3 is TGTGCCACCAGCAGAGAGGCAGGGAACACTGAAGCTTTCTTT.

The chain carries TRBV6-2 or TRBV6-3 and TRBJ1-1; TRBD1 agrees at 7 bases. The junction had 1 base not matched to a gene; V was cut back by 2 bases and J by 4 bases. There are 13 residues in the CDR3. Germline V gene data show CDR1 as MNHEY and CDR2 as SVGEGT. This CDR3 reads CASSYRQGTEAFF. CDR3 nucleotide sequence: TGTGCCAGCAGTTACAGACAGGGCACTGAAGCTTTCTTT.

This clone was seen only a few times. The rearrangement joins TRBV5-4 to TRBJ2-7, with D perhaps matching TRBD2 (5 bases). The CDR3 has 15 residues. Germline values: CDR1 SGHNT, CDR2 YYREEE (reference sequence). Trimming removed 4 bases at V and 3 bases at J, with 17 bases between. CDR3 residues: CASSLETRENYEQYF. CDR3 in DNA: TGTGCCAGCAGCCTGGAGACAAGGGAGAACTACGAGCAGTACTTC.